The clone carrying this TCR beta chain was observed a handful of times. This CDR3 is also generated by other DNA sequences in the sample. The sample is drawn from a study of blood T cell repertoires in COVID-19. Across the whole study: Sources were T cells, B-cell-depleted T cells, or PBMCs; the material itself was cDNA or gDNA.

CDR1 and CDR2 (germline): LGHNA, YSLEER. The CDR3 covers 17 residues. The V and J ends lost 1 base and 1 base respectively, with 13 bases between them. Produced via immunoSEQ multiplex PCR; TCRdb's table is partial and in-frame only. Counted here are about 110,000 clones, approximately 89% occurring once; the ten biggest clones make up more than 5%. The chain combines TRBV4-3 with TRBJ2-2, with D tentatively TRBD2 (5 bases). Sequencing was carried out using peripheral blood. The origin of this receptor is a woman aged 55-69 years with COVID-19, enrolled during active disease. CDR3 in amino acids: CASSQVLKRGNTGELFF. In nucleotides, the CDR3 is TGCGCCAGCAGCCAAGTCCTTAAACGGGGGAACACCGGGGAGCTGTTTTTT.